Listed below are T cell receptor beta chains from one sample, sequenced in a study of blood T cell repertoires in COVID-19. Sequencing used immunoSEQ multiplex PCR; TCRdb keeps in-frame clones, though not all of them. The data contain about 220,000 clones, 70% to 90% of them singletons. The sequencing sample was made of PBMCs or T cells enriched from blood (not recorded which). The receptors were sampled from a woman aged 40 to 50 with acute COVID-19. Each CDR3 is given with its conserved first and last residue. The D gene is left open where the match is weak.

CDR3aa	d_gene	v_gene	j_gene
CASSPGGQPNYGYTF	TRBD1	TRBV9	TRBJ1-2
CASSLGEAGREQFF	TRBD2	TRBV7-7	TRBJ2-1
CASSHQGSDGYTF	.	TRBV4-3	TRBJ1-2
CASSPGTDTQYF	.	TRBV7-9	TRBJ2-3
CATSDPGDSRSTDTQYF	.	TRBV24-1	TRBJ2-3
CASSLVGTGVYEQYF	TRBD1	TRBV7-9	TRBJ2-7
CASSYMKGANEAFF	TRBD1	TRBV6-5	TRBJ1-1
CASSPDPPGETQYF	.	TRBV7-9	TRBJ2-5
CSASSQGSLYGYTF	.	TRBV20-1	TRBJ1-2
CSASTGTSGYNEQFF	TRBD2	TRBV20-1	TRBJ2-1
CASSIGGGQTDTQYF	TRBD2	TRBV19	TRBJ2-3
CASSLGVSSTEAFF	.	TRBV5-1	TRBJ1-1
CASTPTITGNTEAFF	.	TRBV5-1	TRBJ1-1
CASSQRTGSSSYNEQFF	TRBD1	TRBV4-1	TRBJ2-1
CASSSRPHGYTF	.	TRBV12-3/TRBV12-4	TRBJ1-2
CASSLTGTSSGELFF	.	TRBV19	TRBJ2-2
CASSPQTGMGNSPLHF	TRBD1	TRBV11-3	TRBJ1-6
CASRPQGESGAFF	.	TRBV12-3/TRBV12-4	TRBJ1-1
CASSSGSSNEKLFF	.	TRBV5-1	TRBJ1-4
CASSPDRVNSPLHF	TRBD1	TRBV18	TRBJ1-6
CASWAGGASGYTF	TRBD1	TRBV5-1	TRBJ1-2
CASSLVGVPGEKLFF	.	TRBV5-5	TRBJ1-4
CASSRTGGNEQFF	TRBD1	TRBV7-2	TRBJ2-1
CASSPQQAQETQYF	.	TRBV18	TRBJ2-5
CASSLVGIPDRERGYTF	TRBD1	TRBV27	TRBJ1-2
CASSETGSTSGELFF	TRBD1	TRBV5-1	TRBJ2-2